This T cell receptor beta chain was found in a study of shared clonotypes between healthy human individuals (dated by TCRdb to the early 2020s). Looking at the study overall: A few men and a couple of women, aged 18 to 49 years, made up the cohort. For each donor, CD4 naive and CD4 memory were each run on three plates, CD8 naive on two plates, and CD8 memory on one plate. Blood TCR repertoires of five healthy adults were deeply sequenced to estimate repertoire size and the extent of clonotype sharing between individuals. To increase sequencing depth and limit assay-specific biases, TCR repertoire library preparation and sequencing were carried out by different laboratories using diverse techniques. Each donor's leukapheresis produced roughly between roughly 0.9 and 8.9 billion PBMCs. Paper-wide results and their limitations: Compared with non-shared clonotypes, clonotypes shared by all four sorted-subset donors had higher generation probabilities. Pairwise subsampling led to the expectation that sequencing depth would affect the degree of clonotype sharing among donors. Sharing across several donors was observed for approximately 5% of naive CD4, 3% to 4% of naive CD8, over 2% of memory CD4, and about 0.4% of memory CD8 clonotypes. Because the study included a small number of donors, the genetic and exposure-history diversity represented was limited. Sampling was restricted to blood, and TCR repertoires in tissues likely differ from the TCR repertoires found in blood. Rarefaction of sorted-subset datasets indicated incomplete sequencing despite the large sequencing depth. Estimated clonotype richness was generally larger for naive than for memory subsets.

Notes on this clone: The specificity of this receptor is unknown. No clone much larger than this one lies a single base away; base qualities are absent.

CD8 naive samples were CD45RO-negative cells positively selected for CCR7, giving a CD45RA+CCR7+ population that excluded TemRA cells. Healthy HIV-negative adults with no recently reported acute infections or vaccinations were included as donors. Only Caucasian adults living in Nashville, Tennessee, USA were represented among the donors. After blood collection by leukapheresis, PBMCs were isolated using Ficoll-Histopaque density gradient centrifugation and then cryopreserved in the vapor phase of liquid nitrogen. Analytical flow cytometry was used to check the purity and quantity of every magnetically sorted T cell population. Genomic DNA was isolated from every sorted fraction and measured by UV absorbance on a Nanodrop 2000c. Using the deep immunoSEQ assay, multiplex PCR amplified TCR CDR3 regions from genomic DNA. For each cell subset, the extracted genomic DNA was distributed evenly across all wells of several immunoSEQ 96-well plates, and each plate served as one replicate. For sorted subsets, around 0.2 ug genomic DNA, equal to 25,000 to 35,000 T cell genomes, was loaded into each replicate PCR. Purified libraries were quantified with a Qubit 3.0 fluorometer, sized on a Bioanalyzer 2100, and re-quantified with the KAPA Library Quantification kit. Every immunoSEQ 96-well plate was sequenced on a dedicated single-read 150-cycle Illumina NextSeq 550 flow cell. The study's processing was this. The immunoSEQ output contained only junctional sequences without quality scores, so filtering could not match that applied to full-length reads. Sequences were annotated with PyIR, a Python wrapper for IgBLAST v1.9, using IMGT germline references to assign V/J genes and CDR3. Reads were removed for weak V/J assignments (E-value above 1e-6), missing CDR3, stop codons, out-of-frame junctions, or ambiguous translated residues. V3J clonotypes were defined by identical inferred V gene, J gene, and CDR3 amino acid sequence. Percentage overlap between repertoires was computed as shared unique clonotypes divided by the size of the smaller repertoire. Richness of each repertoire was evaluated using RTK rarefaction, the Chao1 estimator, and Recon v2.1 estimates of unobserved clonotypes. Generation probabilities were computed with OLGA for all TCRbeta clonotypes obtained by the gDNA method from a handful of donors. Held by TCRdb, this immuneACCESS table contains in-frame sequences only and omits some clones. Under half of the omission traces to an unresolved V gene where checked; the cause of the rest is unknown. The DNA was the basis for D and trimming; V, J and clone size are from that table. Present in this sample are just over 2,000,000 clones, just under 95% of which were seen just once. The leading ten clones occupy around 1.1% of the sample.

The germline V gene encodes CDR1 LGHNA and CDR2 YSLEER. From its cysteine to its phenylalanine, the CDR3 spans 15 amino acids. Solely the CDR3 DNA is kept, with 45 bases framed from the first base. V is cut by 0 bases and J by 8 bases, and the space between the germline ends is 14 bases. The chain is encoded by TRBV4-3 joined to TRBJ2-1, with TRBD1 perhaps the D gene, on 5 matching bases. Sequencing used naive CD8+ T cells sorted from blood. Explained via the paper, the cell subset or site label denotes: CD45RA+CCR7+. This clonotype was sampled from a man younger than 35 in good health. CDR3 protein: CASSQDRTLGDEQFF. The DNA sequence is as follows: TGCGCCAGCAGCCAAGATCGAACCTTAGGGGATGAGCAGTTCTTC.